This T cell receptor beta chain was documented in a study of glioma-infiltrating T cells. CDR1 and CDR2 from the germline V gene are MNHNS and SASEGT. Deletions cut 6 bases from V and 0 bases from J, with 25 bases between. The CDR3 sequence is 19 residues long. TCR alpha and beta CDR3 regions were amplified from RNA using iRepertoire nested multiplex PCR. TCRdb reprocessed the multiplex PCR reads with MiXCR, giving one entry per CDR3 protein. The sample has 5,500 to 7,000 distinct CDR3 sequences, roughly 30% seen once; the top ten hold roughly 13%. The chain joins TRBV6-1 to TRBJ2-3; a weak D match, TRBD2 (6 bases). This receptor was obtained from a human donor with low-grade glioma or glioblastoma, undergoing nonglioma brain surgery, or in good health (not recorded which). The sample comprised glioma tissue, nonneoplastic brain tissue, or PBMCs (not recorded which). CDR3 protein: CASSRQTGVVGASTDTQYF. For the CDR3, the DNA is TGTGCCAGCAGCCGCCAAACGGGAGTCGTGGGCGCTAGCACAGATACGCAGTATTTT.